Reported below is one T cell receptor (beta chain). This sample was taken from a study of blood T cell repertoires in COVID-19. About the research overall: Specimens from acute and convalescent COVID-19 originated in the United States, Italy and Spain. Sample material is recorded as cDNA or gDNA derived from T cells, B-cell-depleted T cells, or PBMCs.

Germline lookup yields CDR1 MDHEN and CDR2 SYDVKM. This CDR3 spans 12 amino acids. V gave up 11 bases and J gave up 9 bases, with 19 bases separating them. Assay used: immunoSEQ multiplex PCR; TCRdb lists only in-frame clones, some missing. This sample has around 180,000 clones, with less than 85% found just once. The V call is TRBV28, the J call TRBJ1-1, with D possibly TRBD1 on 5 matching bases. This TCR came from a man over 45 who had recovered from COVID-19. The specimen sequenced was PBMCs or T cells enriched from blood (not recorded which). The CDR3 here is CAASRGPRQAFF. The CDR3 DNA sequence: TGTGCCGCCTCAAGGGGCCCCCGTCAAGCTTTCTTT.